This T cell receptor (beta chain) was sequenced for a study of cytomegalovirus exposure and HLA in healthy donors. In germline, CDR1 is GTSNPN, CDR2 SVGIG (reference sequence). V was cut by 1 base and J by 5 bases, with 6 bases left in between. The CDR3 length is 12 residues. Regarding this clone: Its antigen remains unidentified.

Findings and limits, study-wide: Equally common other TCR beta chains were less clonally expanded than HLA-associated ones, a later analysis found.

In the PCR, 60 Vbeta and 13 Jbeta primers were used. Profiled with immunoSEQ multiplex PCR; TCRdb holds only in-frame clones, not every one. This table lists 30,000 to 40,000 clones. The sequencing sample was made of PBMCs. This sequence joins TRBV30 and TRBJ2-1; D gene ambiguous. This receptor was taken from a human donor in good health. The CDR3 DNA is TGTGCCTGGAGTGCCTCTGACAATGAGCAGTTCTTC. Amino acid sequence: CAWSASDNEQFF. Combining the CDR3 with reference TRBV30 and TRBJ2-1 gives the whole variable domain SQTIHQWPATLVQPVGSPLSLECTVEGTSNPNLYWYRQAAGRGLQLLFYSVGIGQISSEVPQNLSASRPQDRQFILSSKKLLLSDSGFYLCAWSASDNEQFFGPGTRLTVL.